The next 25 T cell receptor beta chains were all read from a single sample in a study of regulatory T cells in long-lasting Graves disease. CDR3-region Arm-PCR and iRepertoire HTBI primers produced the TCR beta libraries. TCRdb re-analysed the multiplex PCR reads in MiXCR, keeping a single row per CDR3 protein. The sample contains around 500,000 distinct CDR3 sequences, around 13% of which appear only once. Stated time point: newly diagnosed GD, antithyroid drugs for less than 3 months. PBMC-extracted RNA yielded the TCR library. Separately, the same data were catalogued under a study of T cells in Graves' hyperthyroidism and ophthalmopathy.

The specimen was peripheral blood mononuclear cells (PBMCs), collected at new diagnosis, from a patient treated with antithyroid drugs. The receptors originated from a woman in her 30s with Graves disease.

The chain recombines TRBV2 with TRBJ1-2; 7 bases align to TRBD1. V shed 8 bases and J 7 bases; nucleotides not matched to a gene: 13. Looked up from germline, CDR1 is SNHLY and CDR2 is FYNNEI. The CDR3 has 14 residues. The CDR3 DNA sequence: TGTGCCAGCGGTAGACAGGGAATGGGAGGTGGCTACACCTTC. Its translation: CASGRQGMGGGYTF.

This clonotype appeared many times. The V and J genes are TRBV6-2 or TRBV6-3 and TRBJ2-7; weak D call: TRBD1 (5 bases). V lost 5 bases and J 3 bases, leaving 17 bases between the germline ends. Germline assignment: CDR1 MNHEY and CDR2 SVGEGT. The length of the CDR3 is 15 residues. The CDR3 sequence: CASSKWGERVYEQYF. The CDR3 bases are TGTGCCAGCAGTAAATGGGGCGAGAGAGTCTACGAGCAGTACTTC.

The chain combines TRBV10-3 with TRBJ2-1; perhaps TRBD2 as D (6 bases). The CDR3 has 13 residues. CDR1 and CDR2 from the germline V gene are ENHRY and SYGVKD. V lost 8 bases, J lost 12 bases, and 20 bases lay in between. The DNA of the CDR3 is TGTGCCATCGGAGGGGCAGAGACCTCAGTGCAGTTCTTC. It codes for CAIGGAETSVQFF.

Ten or more counts support this clonotype. The chain carries TRBV2 and TRBJ2-3; 8 bases fit TRBD2. Looked up from germline, CDR1 is SNHLY and CDR2 is FYNNEI. There are 14 residues in the CDR3. The J segment lost 6 bases and the V segment lost 4 bases, leaving 6 bases of the junction unmatched. CDR3 sequence reads: CASSGISGGDTQYF. As DNA, the CDR3 is TGTGCCAGCAGTGGAATTTCGGGGGGGGATACGCAGTATTTT.

This clonotype was detected many times. The gene calls are TRBV6-5 and TRBJ2-5; a possible D gene is TRBD2 (5 bases). In germline, CDR1 is MNHEY, CDR2 SVGAGI. CDR3 length: 16 residues. With 2 bases removed from V and 5 bases from J, the gap between germline ends came to 18 bases. CDR3 region: CASSYGSSRGKETQYF. The DNA for the CDR3 is TGTGCCAGCAGTTACGGGTCTAGCCGAGGAAAGGAGACCCAGTACTTC.

This clonotype was seen ten or more times. J is TRBJ2-3 and V is TRBV6-1, with D perhaps matching TRBD2 (6 bases). This CDR3 has 15 residues. From germline, CDR1 is MNHNS and CDR2 SASEGT. Trimming removed 4 bases from V and 0 bases from J, with 11 bases in between. For the CDR3, the DNA is TGTGCCAGCAGTGTGGGACTTATGAGCACAGATACGCAGTATTTT. This sequence encodes CASSVGLMSTDTQYF.

Notes on this clonotype: The missing conserved phenylalanine or tryptophan at the end of this CDR3 makes a read error likely. V and J are TRBV12-3 or TRBV12-4 and TRBJ2-1; D not certain. V was cut by 3 bases and J by 6 bases, with 12 bases left in between. The CDR3 consists of 14 residues. For the CDR3, the DNA is TGTGCCAGCAGTTTGGGTCCGGACGGCAATGAGCAGTTCTCC. As protein: CASSLGPDGNEQFS.

This clonotype has at least ten counts. The V call is TRBV7-9, the J call TRBJ1-1; 10 positions agree with TRBD1. Trimming removed 5 bases from V and 5 bases from J; junction bases left unmatched: 8. The CDR3 sequence is 15 residues long. Per the germline V gene, CDR1 is SEHNR and CDR2 is FQNEAQ (reference sequence). The CDR3 is CASSPRQGARTEAFF. CDR3 coding DNA: TGTGCCAGCAGCCCACGACAGGGGGCGCGAACTGAAGCTTTCTTT.

This clonotype has at least ten counts. This chain uses TRBV7-9 with TRBJ2-1; D uncertain. From germline, CDR1 is SEHNR and CDR2 FQNEAQ (reference sequence). CDR3 length equals 14 residues. V lost 1 base, J lost 6 bases, and 10 bases lay in between. CDR3 nucleotide sequence: TGTGCCAGCAGCTTAGATCCGGTTTTCAATGAGCAGTTCTTC. It yields the protein CASSLDPVFNEQFF.

In this sample, this clonotype turned up many times. The chain uses TRBV28 and TRBJ2-3; D uncertain. The CDR3 has 14 amino acids. V was pared by 2 bases and J by 5 bases, with 11 bases between. Germline V gives CDR1 MDHEN, CDR2 SYDVKM. The CDR3 sequence: CASSLRFRLDTQYF. CDR3 DNA sequence: TGTGCCAGCAGTTTACGGTTCAGGCTAGATACGCAGTATTTT. Using reference TRBV28 and TRBJ2-3 for the parts outside the CDR3, the full variable domain is DVKVTQSSRYLVKRTGEKVFLECVQDMDHENMFWYRQDPGLGLRLIYFSYDVKMKEKGDIPEGYSVSREKKERFSLILESASTNQTSMYLCASSLRFRLDTQYFGPGTRLTVL.

V and J are TRBV25-1 and TRBJ2-1; 14 bases align to TRBD2. Unmatched junction bases numbered 2, after V lost 5 bases and J lost 5 bases. Germline V gives CDR1 MGHDK, CDR2 SYGVNS. The length of the CDR3 is 15 residues. CDR3 sequence: CASSRLAGGHNEQFF. The DNA of the CDR3 is TGTGCCAGCAGTCGACTAGCGGGAGGGCACAATGAGCAGTTCTTC.

V gene TRBV24-1 combines with J gene TRBJ2-3, with 10 bases fitting TRBD1. The CDR3 consists of 16 residues. Trimming removed 5 bases from V and 6 bases from J; junction bases left unmatched: 10. Germline V gives CDR1 KGHDR, CDR2 SFDVKD. The CDR3 protein is CATSAAPGQGTDTQYF. The CDR3 DNA follows: TGTGCCACCAGTGCCGCCCCGGGACAGGGGACGGATACGCAGTATTTT.

The chain uses TRBV19 and TRBJ2-7; 7 nucleotides line up with TRBD2. V lost 5 bases, J lost 6 bases, and 10 bases stayed unmatched. The CDR3 covers 14 residues. Germline lookup yields CDR1 LNHDA and CDR2 SQIVND (reference sequence). Written as DNA, the CDR3 is TGTGCCAGTAGTGCCCAGGGAGGGTGGATCGAGCAGTACTTC. The encoded protein is CASSAQGGWIEQYF.

This clonotype was recorded at least ten times. The gene calls are TRBV7-2 and TRBJ1-1, with a tentative D call TRBD1 (6 bases). CDR1 and CDR2 (germline): SGHTA, FQGNSA. Trimming cost V 5 bases and J 7 bases, with 14 bases left between them. This CDR3 has 13 residues. This CDR3 is CASSGGARGEAFF. CDR3 DNA: TGTGCCAGCAGCGGGGGGGCGCGGGGTGAAGCTTTCTTT.

On this clonotype itself: This sequence is one base from a far larger clone and is likely a read error. The rearrangement links TRBV7-8 to TRBJ2-1; weak D call: TRBD2 (5 bases). The ends were cut back, 1 base at V and 0 bases at J, with 13 bases in the middle. There are 17 residues in the CDR3. Per germline, CDR1 SGHVS and CDR2 FQNEAQ. This CDR3 reads CASSLDPISDSYNEQFF. Here the CDR3 DNA reads TGTGCCAGCAGCTTAGATCCCATTAGCGACTCCTACAATGAGCAGTTCTTC.

This clonotype was seen repeatedly, ten times or more. The V and J genes are TRBV7-9 and TRBJ1-2, with D unresolved. The CDR3 has 16 amino acids. The ends were cut back, 0 bases at V and 5 bases at J, with 16 bases in the middle. CDR1 is SEHNR, CDR2 FQNEAQ, per germline (reference sequence). The CDR3 DNA reads TGTGCCAGCAGCTTAGCGGCCCAAGAACGAACATATGGCTACACCTTC. Amino acids: CASSLAAQERTYGYTF.

This clonotype was detected many times. V is TRBV12-3 or TRBV12-4 and J is TRBJ2-1, with 7 bases lining up with TRBD2. The CDR3 runs 16 residues. V gave up 2 bases and J gave up 2 bases; unmatched junction bases: 6. Here the CDR3 reads CASSLILGGAYNEQFF. CDR3 nucleotide sequence: TGTGCCAGCAGTTTAATTTTGGGGGGGGCCTACAATGAGCAGTTCTTC.

This clonotype was recorded at least ten times. CDR3 residues: CSATQTGTGVHEQYF. As DNA, the CDR3 is TGCAGTGCTACACAAACCGGGACAGGGGTCCACGAGCAGTACTTC. The rearrangement joins TRBV20-1 to TRBJ2-7, with TRBD1 identical over 10 bases. Germline V gene sequence: CDR1 DFQATT, CDR2 SNEGSKA (reference sequence). The CDR3 extends over 15 amino acids. J lost 5 bases, V lost 4 bases, and 11 bases had no gene match.

This clonotype was observed many times. The V gene is TRBV28, the J gene TRBJ2-7; D is perhaps TRBD1 (5 bases). The CDR3 length is 12 residues. V was shortened by 8 bases and J by 4 bases, with 12 bases between the two germline ends. Germline loops: CDR1 MDHEN, CDR2 SYDVKM. CDR3 in DNA: TGTGCCAGCGCTAAGACAGTTTACGAGCAGTACTTC. It encodes CASAKTVYEQYF.

This clonotype was seen at least ten times. The chain carries TRBV6-1 and TRBJ2-1, with TRBD2 matching 7 bases. CDR1 is MNHNS, CDR2 SASEGT, per germline. The length of the CDR3 is 12 residues. Written as DNA, the CDR3 is TGTGCTGTGGGGGGGTCCTACAATGAGCAGTTCTTC. It yields the protein CAVGGSYNEQFF.

This chain's CDR3 is CASSPLGDLNTEAFF. The CDR3 DNA reads as TGTGCCAGCAGCCCACTTGGGGATTTGAACACTGAAGCTTTCTTT. This chain uses TRBV5-6 with TRBJ1-1; no definite D call. V lost 4 bases to trimming and J lost 0 bases, with 13 bases between them. Germline V lookup: CDR1 SGHDT, CDR2 YYEEEE. The CDR3 length is 15 residues.

The chain has TRBV28 and TRBJ1-2; 7 positions match TRBD1. This CDR3 is 13 amino acids long. CDR1 MDHEN and CDR2 SYDVKM come from the germline V gene. Germline trimming cut 8 bases from V and 4 bases from J; bases unmatched to any gene: 7. CDR3 amino acids: CASETTGSYGYTF. The CDR3 bases are TGTGCCAGCGAAACGACAGGGAGCTATGGCTACACCTTC.

This clonotype appeared a few times. J is TRBJ2-1 and V is TRBV3-1; 8 nucleotides align to TRBD1. Per germline, CDR1 LGHDT and CDR2 YNNKEL (reference sequence). The CDR3 runs to 14 residues. With V trimmed by 5 bases and J by 6 bases, 6 bases remained unmatched. The CDR3 DNA reads TGTGCCAGCAGCTCCTGGACAGGGCCCAATGAGCAGTTCTTC. Amino acids: CASSSWTGPNEQFF.

This clonotype has more than one count but fewer than ten. The gene calls are TRBV15 and TRBJ2-7; D remains unclear. This CDR3 is built from 14 residues. V dropped 0 bases and J dropped 6 bases, with 12 bases sitting between them. CDR1 is LNHNV, CDR2 YYDKDF, per germline (reference sequence). CDR3 in DNA: TGTGCCACCAGCAGAGATAGGTGGGAACGCGAGCAGTACTTC. As protein: CATSRDRWEREQYF. The entire variable domain, with the rest obtained from reference TRBV15 and TRBJ2-7, is as follows: DAMVIQNPRYQVTQFGKPVTLSCSQTLNHNVMYWYQQKSSQAPKLLFHYYDKDFNNEADTPDNFQSRRPNTSFCFLDIRSPGLGDTAMYLCATSRDRWEREQYFGPGTRLTVT.

This clonotype occurred many times. The CDR3 protein is CASSEYGAPGQGVYEQYF. In DNA, the CDR3 is TGTGCCAGCAGTGAATATGGGGCCCCGGGACAGGGTGTCTACGAGCAGTACTTC. The V and J genes are TRBV25-1 and TRBJ2-7; 9 bases align to TRBD1. Trimming at V came to 0 bases and at J to 3 bases, leaving 12 bases not matched to a gene. Germline V CDR1 and CDR2: MGHDK, SYGVNS. This CDR3 comprises 18 residues.